This T cell receptor (beta chain) was recorded in a study of OX40 agonist ivuxolimab in advanced cancers. Study-level information: Participants could have had prior anti-PD-1, anti-PD-L1 or anti-CTLA-4 therapy, and 40% had some.

TCRdb's copy holds only in-frame clones and misses some; the assay was immunoSEQ multiplex PCR. There are about 79,000 clones in the sample; roughly 88% occur only once, and less than 0.35% lies in the top ten. The germline gives CDR1 WNHNN, CDR2 SYGVQD (reference sequence). V dropped 5 bases and J dropped 0 bases, with 13 bases sitting between them. The CDR3 length is 16 residues. The sequencing here drew on CD4+ or CD8+ T cells sorted from blood, taken in a trial of the OX40 agonist ivuxolimab. This TCR came from an adult with an advanced solid tumor such as melanoma, head and neck, liver or kidney cancer. The V gene is TRBV10-1, the J gene TRBJ2-2; D may be TRBD1 (5 bases). In nucleotides, the CDR3 is TGCGCCAGCAGTTCCCCAGGGCCTACGAACACCGGGGAGCTGTTTTTT. It is translated as CASSSPGPTNTGELFF.